The 2 T cell receptor beta chains given below trace back to one sample, sequenced in a study of siplizumab effects on memory and regulatory T cells. Libraries were prepared by immunoSEQ multiplex PCR; TCRdb keeps only in-frame clonotypes and omits some of them. The repertoire holds 55,000 to 70,000 clones, with approximately 93% as singletons. Sequenced material: CD8+ T cells sorted from blood. Receptors originate from a human donor in good health.

The chain is built from TRBV28 and TRBJ1-5, with D hard to call. The CDR3 is 15 amino acids. V was pared by 4 bases and J by 4 bases, with 14 bases between. CDR1 is MDHEN and CDR2 is SYDVKM in the germline V gene. This chain's CDR3 is CASSSAGEENQPQHF. Written as DNA, the CDR3 is TGTGCCAGCAGTTCAGCGGGAGAGGAGAATCAGCCCCAGCATTTT.

The CDR3 loop is CASSLKVSSYGYTF. The CDR3 nucleotides are TGTGCCAGCAGCTTGAAAGTCAGCAGCTATGGCTACACCTTC. The chain combines TRBV5-4 with TRBJ1-2; D gene uncertain. The germline V gene encodes CDR1 SGHNT and CDR2 YYREEE (reference sequence). The V gene lost 1 base and the J gene lost 4 bases, with 11 bases spanning the gap. The CDR3 contains 14 residues.